This T cell receptor (beta chain) is drawn from a study of shared clonotypes between healthy human individuals. General observations from the study: Clonotypes which were not shared had lower generation probabilities than clonotypes that all four donors shared.

A word on this clone: The antigen remains undetermined.

TCRdb keeps only in-frame clones here, not all; method: immunoSEQ multiplex PCR. The data hold approximately 2.5 million clones, with 80% to 95% observed a single time. Division of CD4+ cells produced a CD45RA+ naive subset and a CD45RA-negative memory subset. The clonotype was recovered from a man aged 18 to 30 in good health. Some clones in this sample may be carry-over from other donors' samples. The sequencing input was naive CD4+ T cells from PBMCs. Subset: CD45RA+ positively selected.

CDR3 coding DNA: TGTGCCACCCACACTGGGGGCTACGAGCAGTACTTC. This codes for CATHTGGYEQYF. The chain links TRBV28 to TRBJ2-5; D might be TRBD1 or TRBD2, each matching 5 bases. The J call may be wrong; the DNA end is better matched by TRBJ2-7. The CDR3 length is 12 residues. CDR1 and CDR2 from the germline V gene are MDHEN and SYDVKM.